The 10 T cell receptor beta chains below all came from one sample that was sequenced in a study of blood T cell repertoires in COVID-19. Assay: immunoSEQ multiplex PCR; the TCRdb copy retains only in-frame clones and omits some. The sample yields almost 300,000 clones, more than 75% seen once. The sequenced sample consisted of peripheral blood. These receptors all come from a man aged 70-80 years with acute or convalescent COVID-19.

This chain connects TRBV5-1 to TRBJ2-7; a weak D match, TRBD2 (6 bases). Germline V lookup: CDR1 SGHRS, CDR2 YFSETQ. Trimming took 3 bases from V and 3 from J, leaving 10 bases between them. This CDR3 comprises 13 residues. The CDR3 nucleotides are TGCGCCAGCAGCTGGGCCGGGGGCTACGAGCAGTACTTC. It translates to CASSWAGGYEQYF. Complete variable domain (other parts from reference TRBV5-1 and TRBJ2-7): KAGVTQTPRYLIKTRGQQVTLSCSPISGHRSVSWYQQTPGQGLQFLFEYFSETQRNKGNFPGRFSGRQFSNSRSEMNVSTLELGDSALYLCASSWAGGYEQYFGPGTRLTVT.

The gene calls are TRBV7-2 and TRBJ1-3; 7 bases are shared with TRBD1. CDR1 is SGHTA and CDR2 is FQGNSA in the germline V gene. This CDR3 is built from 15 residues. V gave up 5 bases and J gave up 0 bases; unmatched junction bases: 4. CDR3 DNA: TGTGCCAGCAGCCGGGACAGTAACTCTGGAAACACCATATATTTT. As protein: CASSRDSNSGNTIYF.

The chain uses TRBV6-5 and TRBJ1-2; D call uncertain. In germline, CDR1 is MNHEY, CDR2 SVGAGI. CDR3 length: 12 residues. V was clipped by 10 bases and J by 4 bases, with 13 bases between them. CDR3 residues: CATLDTVYGYTF. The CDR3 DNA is TGTGCCACTTTAGATACTGTCTATGGCTACACCTTC.

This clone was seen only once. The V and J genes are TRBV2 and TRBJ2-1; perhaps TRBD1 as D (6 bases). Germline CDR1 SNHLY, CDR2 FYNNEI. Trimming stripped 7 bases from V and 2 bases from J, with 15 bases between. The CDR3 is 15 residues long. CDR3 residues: CASTPGRGTYNEQFF. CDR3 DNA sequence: TGTGCCAGCACGCCCGGCAGGGGCACCTACAATGAGCAGTTCTTC. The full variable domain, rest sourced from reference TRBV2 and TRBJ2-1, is EPEVTQTPSHQVTQMGQEVILRCVPISNHLYFYWYRQILGQKVEFLVSFYNNEISEKSEIFDDQFSVERPDGSNFTLKIRSTKLEDSAMYFCASTPGRGTYNEQFFGPGTRLTVL.

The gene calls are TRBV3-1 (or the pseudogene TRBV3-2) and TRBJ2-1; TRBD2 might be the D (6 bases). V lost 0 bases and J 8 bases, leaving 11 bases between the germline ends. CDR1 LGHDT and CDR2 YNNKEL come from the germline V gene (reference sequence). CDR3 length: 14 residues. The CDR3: CASSQDSVADEQFF. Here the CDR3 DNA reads TGTGCCAGCAGCCAAGATTCGGTAGCGGATGAGCAGTTCTTC.

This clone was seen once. This chain's CDR3 is CASTPTSRVEQFF. The CDR3 nucleotides are TGTGCCAGCACCCCGACTAGTCGGGTTGAGCAGTTCTTC. The rearrangement joins TRBV2 to TRBJ2-1; D may be TRBD2 (6 bases). Germline CDR1 reads SNHLY; CDR2 reads FYNNEI. V lost 7 bases and J 9 bases, leaving 16 bases between the germline ends. The CDR3 loop spans 13 amino acids.

In DNA, the CDR3 is TGTGCCAGCTCACCACAGGGGGCCGATCAGCCCCAGCATTTT. Encoded protein: CASSPQGADQPQHF. The chain links TRBV18 to TRBJ1-5; 7 nucleotides match TRBD1. J lost 5 bases, V lost 1 base, and 2 bases had no gene match. Per germline, CDR1 KGHSH and CDR2 LQKENI. The CDR3 runs to 14 residues.

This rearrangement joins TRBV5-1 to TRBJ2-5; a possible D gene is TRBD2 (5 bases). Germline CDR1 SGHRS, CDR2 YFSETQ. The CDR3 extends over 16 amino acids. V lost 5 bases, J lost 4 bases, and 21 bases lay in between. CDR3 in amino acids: CASRDFVKGGGETQYF. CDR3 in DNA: TGCGCCAGCAGAGACTTTGTGAAGGGCGGAGGAGAGACCCAGTACTTC.

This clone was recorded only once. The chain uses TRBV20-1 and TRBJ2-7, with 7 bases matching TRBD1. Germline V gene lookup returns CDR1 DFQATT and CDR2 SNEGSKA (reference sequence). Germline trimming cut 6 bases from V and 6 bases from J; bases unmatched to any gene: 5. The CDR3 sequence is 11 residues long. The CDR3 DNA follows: TGCAGTGCGGGTGGACAGGTCGAGCAGTACTTC. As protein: CSAGGQVEQYF.

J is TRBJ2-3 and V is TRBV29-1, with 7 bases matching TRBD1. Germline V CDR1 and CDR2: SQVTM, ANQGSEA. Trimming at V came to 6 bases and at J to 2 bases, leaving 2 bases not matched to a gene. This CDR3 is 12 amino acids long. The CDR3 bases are TGCAGCGTAGGGGGCGCCACAGATACGCAGTATTTT. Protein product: CSVGGATDTQYF.